This T cell receptor (beta chain) is from a study of human T cells and chemical hapten exposure (TCRdb year 2021). About the study as a whole: For sensitization, 2% DPC in acetone was applied to a roughly 2 cm by roughly 2 cm area of upper inner arm skin. Libraries were pooled for sequencing, and variation in per-sample TCR yields was attributed mainly to small differences in library volumes within the pool. Patch testing was done on the upper back using Finn chambers containing 0.01% DPC, and results were scored after 6 days according to International Contact Dermatitis Research Group standards. Approximately 30 alopecia patients provided blood for TCR sequencing at one to four time points (pre-sensitization, 2, 6 and 24 weeks). In alopecia patients, the study followed how the peripheral blood TCR repertoire changed in vivo over primary and secondary sensitization to diphenylcyclopropenone (DPC), a hapten. Weekly therapeutic DPC doses were additionally applied to the scalp of patients throughout the roughly 23-week study period. Patient blood was sampled pre-sensitization (week 0) and at 2, 6 and about 24 weeks after DPC sensitization. The patient cohort, mostly female, included alopecia areata with under or over 50% scalp involvement, alopecia totalis and alopecia universalis. Paper-wide results and their limitations: Compared with pre-sensitization or healthy control sets, expanded TCRs formed significantly more large CDR3 similarity clusters, which is consistent with antigen-driven responses. The number of TCRs above 1 in 1000 frequency did not change with DPC sensitization; there was no evidence of global repertoire structure alterations. The number of PT1 expanded TCRs positively correlated with patch test score, significant at thresholds 8, 16 and 32 but not 4. Alopecia, a presumed autoimmune disease, was present in all patients, so the immune response of the patients might differ from that of healthy individuals. Repeated subsampling changed both the strength of the expansion versus patch-test correlation and the threshold at which the correlation became significant.

The receptor library was made with RACE. Sequencing took place on a NextSeq 500. During library preparation, unique molecular identifiers were attached to individual cDNA molecules so that TCRs could be counted in a quantitative, reproducible way. Each blood RNA sample was used to sequence both TCR alpha and TCR beta chains. Turning to the authors' computational methods: A median of roughly 98,000 TCRs per sample was observed, with a range of about 23,224 to 690,600. V, J and CDR3 annotation of the TCR reads was performed with the Decombinator software suite. To make PS versus PT1 abundance plots, every sample was subsampled to the same number of TCRs (28,000). Expanded TCRs were defined as absent before sensitization and observed at least eight times at the 2-week time point. The public reads were quality trimmed at Q25 with fastp and then assembled into clones with MiXCR by TCRdb, keeping productive beta chains. Every distinct CDR3 protein forms one entry, paired with its most common genes and DNA. The V and J calls and clone size are TCRdb's, not the authors'. This sample holds around 300,000 distinct CDR3 sequences; around 5.5% were observed only once. About 8.2% of the sample comes from the top ten.

Via the germline V gene, CDR1 is MGHRA and CDR2 YSYEKL. The cysteine opens and the phenylalanine closes a CDR3 of 13 amino acids. Kept here is only the CDR3 DNA, which spans 39 bases and is read in frame from base 1. The V and J ends are trimmed by 1 base and 7 bases, leaving 8 bases between them. The sample's time point, from its label and the paper: pre-sensitization, week 0. The treatment or condition label here, explained by the study, means: therapeutic diphenylcyclopropenone sensitization with weekly scalp DPC. At each patch-test visit, blood was drawn before the patch test was applied. To be eligible, patients had to be aged 18 to 70, diagnosed with alopecia and judged suitable for DPC therapy, while pregnant patients were excluded. Total RNA was isolated from unfractionated whole blood collected in Tempus Blood RNA tubes. This clonotype was found a few times. It lacks a known antigen. Within one base of it there is no much larger clone, and no base qualities were kept.

The origin of this receptor is a woman between 18 and 29 years old with alopecia areata. Some clones in this sample may be carry-over from other donors' samples. The chain couples TRBV4-1 to TRBJ1-5, with no D gene named confidently. The material sequenced was whole blood, taken in connection with sensitization to the hapten diphenylcyclopropenone (DPC). The sequence in DNA is TGCGCCAGCAGCCAAGTGGGGATCCAGCCCCAGCATTTT. Its coded protein is CASSQVGIQPQHF.